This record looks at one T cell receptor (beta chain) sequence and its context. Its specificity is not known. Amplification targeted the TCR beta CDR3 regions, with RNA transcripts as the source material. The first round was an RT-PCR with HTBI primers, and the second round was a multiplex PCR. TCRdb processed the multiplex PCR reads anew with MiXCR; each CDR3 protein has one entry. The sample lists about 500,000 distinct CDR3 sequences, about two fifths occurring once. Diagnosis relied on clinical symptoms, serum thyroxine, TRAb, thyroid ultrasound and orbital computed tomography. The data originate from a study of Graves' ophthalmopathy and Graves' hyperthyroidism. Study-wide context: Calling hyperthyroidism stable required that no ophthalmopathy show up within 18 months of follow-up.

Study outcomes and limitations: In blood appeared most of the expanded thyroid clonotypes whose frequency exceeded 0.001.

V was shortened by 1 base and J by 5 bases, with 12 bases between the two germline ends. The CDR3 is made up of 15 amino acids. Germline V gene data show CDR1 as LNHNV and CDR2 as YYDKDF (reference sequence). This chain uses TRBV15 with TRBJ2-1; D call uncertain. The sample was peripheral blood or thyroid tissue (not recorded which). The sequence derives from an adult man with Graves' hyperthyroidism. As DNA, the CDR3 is TGTGCCACCAGCAGAGCACCTAGGCTAAACAATGAGCAGTTCTTC. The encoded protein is CATSRAPRLNNEQFF.